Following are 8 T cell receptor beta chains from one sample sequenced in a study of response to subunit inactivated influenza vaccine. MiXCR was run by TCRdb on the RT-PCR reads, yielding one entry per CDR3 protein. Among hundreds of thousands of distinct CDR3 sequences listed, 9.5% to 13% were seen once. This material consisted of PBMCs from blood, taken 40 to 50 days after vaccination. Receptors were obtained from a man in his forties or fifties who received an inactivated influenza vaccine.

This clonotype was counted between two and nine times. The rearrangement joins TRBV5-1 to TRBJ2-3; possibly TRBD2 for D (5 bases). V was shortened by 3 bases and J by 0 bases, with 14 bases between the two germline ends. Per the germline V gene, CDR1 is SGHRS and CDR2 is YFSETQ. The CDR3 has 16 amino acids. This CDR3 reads CASSSRGLGSTDTQYF. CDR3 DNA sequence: TGCGCCAGCAGCTCCCGAGGGCTGGGGAGCACAGATACGCAGTATTTT.

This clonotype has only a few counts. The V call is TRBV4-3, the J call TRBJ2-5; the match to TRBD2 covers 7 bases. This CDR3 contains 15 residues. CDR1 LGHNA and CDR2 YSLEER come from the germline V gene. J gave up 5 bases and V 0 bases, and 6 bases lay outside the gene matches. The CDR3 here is CASSQDGLAVETQYF. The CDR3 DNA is TGCGCCAGCAGCCAAGACGGTCTAGCGGTGGAGACCCAGTACTTC.

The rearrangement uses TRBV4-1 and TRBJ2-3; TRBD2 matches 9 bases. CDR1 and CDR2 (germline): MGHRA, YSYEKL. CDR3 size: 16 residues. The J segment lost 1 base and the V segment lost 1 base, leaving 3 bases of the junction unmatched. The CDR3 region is CASSQGPSGGTDTQYF. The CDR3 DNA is TGCGCCAGCAGCCAAGGCCCTAGCGGGGGCACAGATACGCAGTATTTT.

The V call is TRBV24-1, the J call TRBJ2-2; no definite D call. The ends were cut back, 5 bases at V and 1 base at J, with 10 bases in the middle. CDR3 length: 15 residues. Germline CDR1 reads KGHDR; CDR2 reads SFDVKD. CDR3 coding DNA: TGTGCCACCAGTGTTAGTGGTCGGAACACCGGGGAGCTGTTTTTT. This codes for CATSVSGRNTGELFF.

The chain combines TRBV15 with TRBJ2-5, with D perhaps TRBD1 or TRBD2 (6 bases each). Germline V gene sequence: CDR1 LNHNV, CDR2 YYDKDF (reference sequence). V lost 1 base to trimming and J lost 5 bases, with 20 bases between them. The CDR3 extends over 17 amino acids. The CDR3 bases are TGTGCCACCAGCAGAGGTGTATTGGGGGGCGGAAGGGAGACCCAGTACTTC. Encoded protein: CATSRGVLGGGRETQYF.

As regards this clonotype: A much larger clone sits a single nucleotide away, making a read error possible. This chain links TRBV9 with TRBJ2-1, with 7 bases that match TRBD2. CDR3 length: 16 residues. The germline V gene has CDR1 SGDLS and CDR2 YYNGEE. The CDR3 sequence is CASSLGGSHSYNGQFF. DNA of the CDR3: TGTGCCAGCAGCCTCGGGGGGAGTCACTCCTACAATGGGCAGTTCTTC.

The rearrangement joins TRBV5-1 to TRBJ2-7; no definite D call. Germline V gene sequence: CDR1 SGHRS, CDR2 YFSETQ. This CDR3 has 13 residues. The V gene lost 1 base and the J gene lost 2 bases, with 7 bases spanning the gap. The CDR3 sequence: CASSLPTPYEQYF. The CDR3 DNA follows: TGCGCCAGCAGCTTGCCGACCCCCTACGAGCAGTACTTC.

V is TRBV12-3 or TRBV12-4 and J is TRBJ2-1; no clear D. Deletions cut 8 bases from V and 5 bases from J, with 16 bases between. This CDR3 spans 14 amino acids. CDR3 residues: CASGSSWVDNEQFF. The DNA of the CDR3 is TGTGCCAGCGGCAGTAGTTGGGTCGACAATGAGCAGTTCTTC.